This record concerns one T cell receptor beta chain sequence. Its antigen is currently not known. There are no base qualities to consult, and no much larger clone falls within one base. To sequence the TCRbeta CDR3 region, genomic DNA was isolated from the sorted cells. The immunoSEQ Assay was used to sequence the TCRbeta CDR3 regions. TCRdb mirrors the immuneACCESS table, restricted to in-frame sequences. Some clones are absent from its copies; in checked studies, under half trace to an unresolved V gene, and the reason for the others is unknown. Recorded for this sample are 66,000 or so clones; about 85% of them occurred a single time. The top ten constitute 2% of the sample. The data originate from a study of OX40 agonist ivuxolimab in advanced cancers. General notes on the study: Ivuxolimab was an agonistic, fully human IgG2 monoclonal antibody directed against OX40 (CD134), a costimulatory receptor. Three dose-escalation patients achieved partial responses, one with hepatocellular carcinoma and two with cutaneous melanoma. Prior anti-PD-1, anti-PD-L1 or anti-CTLA-4 therapy was permitted, and checkpoint inhibitors had been received by about 44% of dose-escalation patients. Among the 50 to 55 dose-escalation patients, 19 had hepatocellular carcinoma, about 15 melanoma, 9 renal cell carcinoma and 9 head and neck cancer. The point of sequencing TCRbeta in the periphery was to test whether ivuxolimab changed TCR sequence diversity and drove clonal T-cell expansion. Intravenous ivuxolimab was administered to patients every 2 weeks at six dose levels: 0.01, 0.1, 0.3, 1.5, 3 and 10 mg/kg. The paper describes the monotherapy dose-escalation part (N ≈ 50 patients) of the phase I trial of ivuxolimab. In the dose-escalation cohort, approximately 82% of patients were male, and the mean age was around 60 years with a range of about 20 to 90. Study-level results and caveats: The antigen specificity of the clonally expanded peripheral T cells was not determined. At doses of 0.1 to 3.0 mg/kg, clonal expansion of both CD4+ and CD8+ T cells in blood was seen between baseline and week 6. Low levels of normalized T-cell clonal expansion were also seen in some nonresponding patients. In the 0.1-3.0 mg/kg groups, partial responders were among the patients with the lowest normalized peripheral clonal expansion, particularly in CD8+ T cells. After ivuxolimab, CD8+ T cells had more expanded clones than CD4+ T cells on average.

CDR1 and CDR2, looked up from the germline V gene (reference sequence), are SGHNT and YYREEE. The CDR3, from cysteine to phenylalanine, totals 15 residues. CDR3 DNA is the only sequence kept; it has 45 bases, read in frame from the first base. From V the trimming removes 6 bases and from J it removes 0 bases, while the gene matches leave 6 bases of the junction unaccounted for. Patients with a history of autoimmune disease or receiving systemic immunosuppression were excluded from the trial. Peripheral blood for TCR sequencing was collected from all dose cohorts at baseline, on cycle 4 day 1, and on cycle 7 day 1. Samples were obtained from an open-label, multicenter, first-in-human phase I dose-escalation trial of ivuxolimab. Adults with locally advanced or metastatic melanoma, renal cell carcinoma, hepatocellular carcinoma or head and neck squamous cell carcinoma were enrolled in the trial. Before TCR sequencing, CD4+ T cells and CD8+ T cells from peripheral blood were sorted into separate populations.

The receptor's source is an adult with an advanced solid tumor such as melanoma, head and neck, liver or kidney cancer. This material consisted of CD4+ or CD8+ T cells sorted from blood, taken in a trial of the OX40 agonist ivuxolimab. This chain joins TRBV5-4 to TRBJ2-1; TRBD2 lines up with 7 middle nucleotides. The nucleotide sequence is given as TGTGCCAGCAAGGTACGGACTAGCTCCTACAATGAGCAGTTCTTC. Translated, this gives CASKVRTSSYNEQFF.